This TCR beta chain was observed in a study of cytomegalovirus exposure and HLA in healthy donors. For this clone: Its antigen remains unidentified.

The PCR had 60 Vbeta and 13 Jbeta primers. Clones were read by immunoSEQ multiplex PCR, and TCRdb kept only the in-frame ones, dropping some. This repertoire includes some 39,000 clones. From germline, CDR1 is ENHRY and CDR2 SYGVKD. J lost 7 bases, V lost 3 bases, and 7 bases had no gene match. The CDR3 has 15 residues. Study conclusions and caveats: Most of the CMV-associated TCR beta chains (in a later analysis) appeared to be HLA-restricted. Most TCRs appeared rarely, but some public TCRs recurred in many donors. Researchers left out some V segments, among them TRBV6-2 and TRBV6-3, as indistinguishable.

The chain is built from TRBV10-3 and TRBJ2-7; the match to TRBD1 covers 12 bases. The source is a male donor in good health and CMV-seronegative. Sequencing input: PBMCs. The CDR3 region is CAISDEGQGAREQYF. In DNA form, the CDR3 reads TGTGCCATCAGTGACGAGGGACAGGGGGCGAGGGAGCAGTACTTC.